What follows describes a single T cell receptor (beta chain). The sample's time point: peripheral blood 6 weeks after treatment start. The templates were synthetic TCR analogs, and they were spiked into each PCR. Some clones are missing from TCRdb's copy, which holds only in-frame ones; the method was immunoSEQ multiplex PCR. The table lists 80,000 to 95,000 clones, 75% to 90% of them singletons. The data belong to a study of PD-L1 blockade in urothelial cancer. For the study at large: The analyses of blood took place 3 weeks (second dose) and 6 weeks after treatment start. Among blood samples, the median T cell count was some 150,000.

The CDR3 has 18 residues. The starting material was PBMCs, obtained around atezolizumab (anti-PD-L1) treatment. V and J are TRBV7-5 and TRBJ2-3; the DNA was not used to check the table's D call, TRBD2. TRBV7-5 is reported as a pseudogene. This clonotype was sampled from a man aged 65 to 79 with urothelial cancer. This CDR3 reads CARSLGEGGERSTDTQYF. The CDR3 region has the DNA TGTGCCAGAAGCTTAGGTGAGGGCGGCGAGCGAAGCACAGATACGCAGTATTTT.